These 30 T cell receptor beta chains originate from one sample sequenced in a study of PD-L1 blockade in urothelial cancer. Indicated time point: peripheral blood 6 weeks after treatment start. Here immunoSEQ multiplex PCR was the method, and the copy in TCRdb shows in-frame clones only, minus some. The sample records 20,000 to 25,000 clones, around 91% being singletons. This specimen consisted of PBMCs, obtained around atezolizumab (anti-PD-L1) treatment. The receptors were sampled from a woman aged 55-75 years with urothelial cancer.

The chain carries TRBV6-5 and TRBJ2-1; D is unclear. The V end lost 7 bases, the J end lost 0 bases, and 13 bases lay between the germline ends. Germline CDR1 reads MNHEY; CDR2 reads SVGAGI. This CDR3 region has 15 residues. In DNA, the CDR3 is TGTGCCAGCATGGAAGGCGGCACCTCCTACAATGAGCAGTTCTTC. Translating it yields CASMEGGTSYNEQFF.

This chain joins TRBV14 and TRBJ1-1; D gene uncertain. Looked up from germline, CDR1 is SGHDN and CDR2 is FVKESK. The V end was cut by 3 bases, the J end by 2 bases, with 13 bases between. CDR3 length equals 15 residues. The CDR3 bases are TGTGCCAGCAGCCAGGCGTTGGCAGGAAACACTGAAGCTTTCTTT. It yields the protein CASSQALAGNTEAFF. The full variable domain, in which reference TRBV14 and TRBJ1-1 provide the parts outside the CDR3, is EAGVTQFPSHSVIEKGQTVTLRCDPISGHDNLYWYRRVMGKEIKFLLHFVKESKQDESGMPNNRFLAERTGGTYSTLKVQPAELEDSGVYFCASSQALAGNTEAFFGQGTRLTVV.

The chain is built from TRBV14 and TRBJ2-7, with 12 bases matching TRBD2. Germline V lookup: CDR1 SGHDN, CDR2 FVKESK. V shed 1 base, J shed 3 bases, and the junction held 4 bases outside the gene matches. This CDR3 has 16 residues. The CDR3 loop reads CASSQGLLAGGYEQYF. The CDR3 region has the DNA TGTGCCAGCAGCCAAGGGCTACTAGCGGGAGGCTACGAGCAGTACTTC.

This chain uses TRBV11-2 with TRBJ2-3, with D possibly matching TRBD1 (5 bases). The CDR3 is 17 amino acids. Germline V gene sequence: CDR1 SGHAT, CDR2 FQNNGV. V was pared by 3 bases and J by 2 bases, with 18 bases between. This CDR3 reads CASSFLGGSGLTDTQYF. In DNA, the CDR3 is TGTGCCAGCAGCTTCCTCGGTGGGTCAGGGCTCACAGATACGCAGTATTTT.

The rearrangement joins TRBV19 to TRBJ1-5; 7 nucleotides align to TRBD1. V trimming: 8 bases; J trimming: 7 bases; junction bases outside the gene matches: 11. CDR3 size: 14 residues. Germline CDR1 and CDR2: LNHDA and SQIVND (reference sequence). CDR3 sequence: CASGDSFFSQPQHF. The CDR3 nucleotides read TGTGCCAGTGGGGACAGCTTTTTTAGCCAGCCCCAGCATTTT.

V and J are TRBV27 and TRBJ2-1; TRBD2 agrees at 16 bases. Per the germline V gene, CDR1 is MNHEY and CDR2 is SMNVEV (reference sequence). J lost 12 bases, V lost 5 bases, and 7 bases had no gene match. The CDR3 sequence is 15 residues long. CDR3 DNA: TGTGCCAGCAGTCTCGGGACTAGCGGGGGGGCCGGGCAGTTCTTC. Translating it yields CASSLGTSGGAGQFF.

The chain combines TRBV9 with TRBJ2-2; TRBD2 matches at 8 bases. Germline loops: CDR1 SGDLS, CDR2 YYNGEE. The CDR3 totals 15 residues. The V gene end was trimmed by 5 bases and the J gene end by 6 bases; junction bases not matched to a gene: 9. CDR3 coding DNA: TGTGCCAGCAGTTACCCGGGAGGGACGCCCGGGGAGCTGTTTTTT. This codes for CASSYPGGTPGELFF.

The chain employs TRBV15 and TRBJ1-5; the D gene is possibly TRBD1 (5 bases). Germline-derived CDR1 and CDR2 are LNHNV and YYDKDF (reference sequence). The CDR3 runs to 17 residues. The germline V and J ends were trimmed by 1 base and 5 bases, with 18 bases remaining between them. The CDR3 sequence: CATSRVGGLRIDQPQHF. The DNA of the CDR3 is TGTGCCACCAGCAGAGTGGGGGGACTCAGGATAGATCAGCCCCAGCATTTT.

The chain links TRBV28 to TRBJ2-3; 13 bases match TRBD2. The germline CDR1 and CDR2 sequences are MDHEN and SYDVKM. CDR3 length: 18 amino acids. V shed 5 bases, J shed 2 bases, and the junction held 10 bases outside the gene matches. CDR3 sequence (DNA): TGTGCCAGCAGTCGGACTAGCGGGAGAGGGGCTACCACAGATACGCAGTATTTT. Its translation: CASSRTSGRGATTDTQYF.

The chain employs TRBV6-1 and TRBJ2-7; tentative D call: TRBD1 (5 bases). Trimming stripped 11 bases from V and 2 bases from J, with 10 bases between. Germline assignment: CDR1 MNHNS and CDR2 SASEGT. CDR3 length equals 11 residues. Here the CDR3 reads CAGAYTYEQYF. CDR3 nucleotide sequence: TGTGCCGGGGCGTATACCTACGAGCAGTACTTC.

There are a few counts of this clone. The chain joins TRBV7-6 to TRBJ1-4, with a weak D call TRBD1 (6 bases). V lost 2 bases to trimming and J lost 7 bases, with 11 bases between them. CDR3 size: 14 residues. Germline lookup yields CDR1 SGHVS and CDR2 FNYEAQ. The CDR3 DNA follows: TGTGCCAGCAGCTTACGGGGAGGGGGTGAAAAACTGTTTTTT. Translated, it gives CASSLRGGGEKLFF.

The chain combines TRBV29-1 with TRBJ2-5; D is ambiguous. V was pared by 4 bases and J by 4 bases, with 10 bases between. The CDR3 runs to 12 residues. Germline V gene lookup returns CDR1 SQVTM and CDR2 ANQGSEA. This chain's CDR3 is CSVAERVETQYF. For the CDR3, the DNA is TGCAGCGTTGCAGAACGGGTAGAGACCCAGTACTTC.

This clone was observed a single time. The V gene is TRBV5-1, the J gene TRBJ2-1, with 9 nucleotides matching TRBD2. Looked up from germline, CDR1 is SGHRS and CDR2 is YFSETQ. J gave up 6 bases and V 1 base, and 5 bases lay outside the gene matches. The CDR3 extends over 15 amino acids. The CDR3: CASSLRPTSGNEQFF. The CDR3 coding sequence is TGCGCCAGCAGCTTGAGGCCGACTAGCGGCAATGAGCAGTTCTTC. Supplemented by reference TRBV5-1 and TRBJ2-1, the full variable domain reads KAGVTQTPRYLIKTRGQQVTLSCSPISGHRSVSWYQQTPGQGLQFLFEYFSETQRNKGNFPGRFSGRQFSNSRSEMNVSTLELGDSALYLCASSLRPTSGNEQFFGPGTRLTVL.

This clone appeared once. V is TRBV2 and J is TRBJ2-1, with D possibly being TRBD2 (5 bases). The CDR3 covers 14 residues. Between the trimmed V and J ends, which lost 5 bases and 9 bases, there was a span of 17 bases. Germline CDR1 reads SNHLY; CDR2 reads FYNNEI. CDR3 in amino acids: CASSRGPNWGEQFF. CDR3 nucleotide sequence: TGTGCCAGCAGTAGAGGGCCTAACTGGGGTGAGCAGTTCTTC. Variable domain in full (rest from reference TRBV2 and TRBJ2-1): EPEVTQTPSHQVTQMGQEVILRCVPISNHLYFYWYRQILGQKVEFLVSFYNNEISEKSEIFDDQFSVERPDGSNFTLKIRSTKLEDSAMYFCASSRGPNWGEQFFGPGTRLTVL.

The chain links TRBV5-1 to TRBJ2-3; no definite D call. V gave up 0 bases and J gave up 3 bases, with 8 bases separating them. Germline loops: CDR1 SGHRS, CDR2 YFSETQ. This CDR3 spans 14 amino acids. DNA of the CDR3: TGCGCCAGCAGCTTGGATCCCGGGACAGATACGCAGTATTTT. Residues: CASSLDPGTDTQYF.

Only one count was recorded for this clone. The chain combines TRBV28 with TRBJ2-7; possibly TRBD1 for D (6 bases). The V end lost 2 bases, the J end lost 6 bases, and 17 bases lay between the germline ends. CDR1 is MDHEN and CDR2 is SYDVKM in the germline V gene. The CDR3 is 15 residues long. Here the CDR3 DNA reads TGTGCCAGCAGTTTACCGGGACCGAGGGGGTGCGAGCAGTACTTC. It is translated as CASSLPGPRGCEQYF.

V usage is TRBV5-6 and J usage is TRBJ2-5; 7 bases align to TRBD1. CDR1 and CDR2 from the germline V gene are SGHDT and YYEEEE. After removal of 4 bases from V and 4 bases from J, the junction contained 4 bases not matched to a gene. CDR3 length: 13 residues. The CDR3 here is CASSPPGGETQYF. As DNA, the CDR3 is TGTGCCAGCAGCCCCCCAGGGGGAGAGACCCAGTACTTC.

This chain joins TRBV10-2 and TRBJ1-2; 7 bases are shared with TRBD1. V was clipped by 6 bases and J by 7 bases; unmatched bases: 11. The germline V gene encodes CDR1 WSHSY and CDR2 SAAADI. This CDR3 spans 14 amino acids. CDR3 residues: CASSLRDRTSGYTF. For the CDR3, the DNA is TGCGCCAGCAGCCTCCGGGACAGAACGAGTGGCTACACCTTC.

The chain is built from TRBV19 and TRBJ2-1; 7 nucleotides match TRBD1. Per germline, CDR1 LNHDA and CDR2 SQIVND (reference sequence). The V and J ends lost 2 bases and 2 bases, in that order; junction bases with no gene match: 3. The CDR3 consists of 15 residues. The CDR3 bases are TGTGCCAGTAGTATACCGACAGGGACCTACAATGAGCAGTTCTTC. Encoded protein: CASSIPTGTYNEQFF.

CDR3 amino acids: CASSGTGWGPQYF. CDR3 DNA: TGTGCCAGCAGTGGGACTGGCTGGGGTCCGCAGTATTTT. This chain joins TRBV6-4 and TRBJ2-3, with D possibly matching TRBD2 (5 bases). Trimming removed 4 bases at V and 10 bases at J, with 15 bases between. The CDR3 is 13 residues long. CDR1 is MRHNA, CDR2 SNTAGT, per germline.

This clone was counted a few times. CDR3 in DNA: TGCGCCAGCAGCCAAGCGTTGACGAGCGGGCCAGATACGCAGTATTTT. Encoded protein: CASSQALTSGPDTQYF. This chain uses TRBV4-3 with TRBJ2-3; TRBD2 might be the D (6 bases). The V end was cut by 1 base, the J end by 4 bases, with 15 bases between. The CDR3 has 16 residues. Germline-derived CDR1 and CDR2 are LGHNA and YSLEER.

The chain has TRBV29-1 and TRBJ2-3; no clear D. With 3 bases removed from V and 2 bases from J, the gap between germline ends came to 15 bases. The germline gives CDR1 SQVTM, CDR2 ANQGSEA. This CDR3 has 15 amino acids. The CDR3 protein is CSVEKQTLNTDTQYF. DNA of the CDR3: TGCAGCGTTGAGAAACAGACCCTAAACACAGATACGCAGTATTTT.

CDR3 residues: CASSPAQTTEAFF. As DNA, the CDR3 is TGCGCCAGCAGCCCGGCACAGACCACTGAAGCTTTCTTT. The chain combines TRBV4-1 with TRBJ1-1; D gene unclear. This CDR3 has 13 residues. V was cut by 4 bases and J by 4 bases, with 10 bases left in between. CDR1 is MGHRA and CDR2 is YSYEKL in the germline V gene.

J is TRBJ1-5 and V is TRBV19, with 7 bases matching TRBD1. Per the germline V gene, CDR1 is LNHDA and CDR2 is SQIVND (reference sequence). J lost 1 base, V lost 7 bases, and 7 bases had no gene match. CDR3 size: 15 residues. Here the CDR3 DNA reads TGTGCCAGTATCCGACAACAGGGGAGCAATCAGCCCCAGCATTTT. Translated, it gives CASIRQQGSNQPQHF.

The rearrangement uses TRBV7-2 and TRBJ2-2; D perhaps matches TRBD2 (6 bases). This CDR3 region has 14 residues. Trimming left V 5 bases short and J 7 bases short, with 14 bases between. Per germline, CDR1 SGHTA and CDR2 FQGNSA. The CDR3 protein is CASSRRLVGGELFF. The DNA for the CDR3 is TGTGCCAGCAGCAGGAGACTAGTGGGCGGGGAGCTGTTTTTT. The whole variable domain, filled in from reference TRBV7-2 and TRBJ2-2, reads GAGVSQSPSNKVTEKGKDVELRCDPISGHTALYWYRQSLGQGLEFLIYFQGNSAPDKSGLPSDRFSAERTGGSVSTLTIQRTQQEDSAVYLCASSRRLVGGELFFGEGSRLTVL.

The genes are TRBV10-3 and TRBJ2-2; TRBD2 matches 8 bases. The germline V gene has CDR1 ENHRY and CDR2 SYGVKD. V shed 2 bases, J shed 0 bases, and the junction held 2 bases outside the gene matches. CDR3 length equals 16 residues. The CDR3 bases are TGTGCCATCAGTGAGGGCGGGGGGACGAACACCGGGGAGCTGTTTTTT. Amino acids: CAISEGGGTNTGELFF.

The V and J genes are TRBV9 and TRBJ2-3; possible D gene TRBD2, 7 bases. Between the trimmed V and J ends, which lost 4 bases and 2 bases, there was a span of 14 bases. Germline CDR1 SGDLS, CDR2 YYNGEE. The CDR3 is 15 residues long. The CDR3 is CASSTPGGITDTQYF. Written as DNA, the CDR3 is TGTGCCAGCAGCACCCCGGGGGGCATCACAGATACGCAGTATTTT.

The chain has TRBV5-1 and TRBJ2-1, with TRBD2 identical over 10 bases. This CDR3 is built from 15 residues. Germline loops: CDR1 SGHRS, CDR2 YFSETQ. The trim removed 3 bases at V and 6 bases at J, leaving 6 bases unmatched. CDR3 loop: CASSSLAGDFNEQFF. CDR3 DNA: TGCGCCAGCAGCTCTCTAGCGGGAGATTTCAATGAGCAGTTCTTC.

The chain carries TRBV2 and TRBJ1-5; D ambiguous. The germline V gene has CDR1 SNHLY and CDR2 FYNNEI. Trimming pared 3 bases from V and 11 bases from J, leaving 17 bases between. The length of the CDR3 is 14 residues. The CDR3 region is CASSEAGDRSAQHF. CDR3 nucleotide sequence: TGTGCCAGCAGTGAGGCAGGTGACCGATCAGCCCAGCATTTT.

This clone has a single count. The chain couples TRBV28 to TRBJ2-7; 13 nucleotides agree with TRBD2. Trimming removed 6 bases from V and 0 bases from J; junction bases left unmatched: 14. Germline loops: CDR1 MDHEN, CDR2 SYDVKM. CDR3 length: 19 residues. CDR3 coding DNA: TGTGCCAGCAGCACCACCCTACTAGCGGGAGGGGTTTACTCCTACGAGCAGTACTTC. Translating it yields CASSTTLLAGGVYSYEQYF.